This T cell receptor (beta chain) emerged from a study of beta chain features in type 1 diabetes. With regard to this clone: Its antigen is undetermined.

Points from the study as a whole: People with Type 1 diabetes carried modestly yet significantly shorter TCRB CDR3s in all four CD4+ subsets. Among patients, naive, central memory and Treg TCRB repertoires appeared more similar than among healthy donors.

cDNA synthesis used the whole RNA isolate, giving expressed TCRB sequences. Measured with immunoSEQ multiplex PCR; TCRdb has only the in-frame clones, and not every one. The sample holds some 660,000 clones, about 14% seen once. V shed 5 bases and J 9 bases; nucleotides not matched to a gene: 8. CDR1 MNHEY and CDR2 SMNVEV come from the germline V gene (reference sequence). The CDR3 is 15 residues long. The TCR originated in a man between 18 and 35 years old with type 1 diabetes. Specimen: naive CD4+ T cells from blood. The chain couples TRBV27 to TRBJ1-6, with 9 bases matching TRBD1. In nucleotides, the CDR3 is TGTGCCAGCAGTAGCGACGACAGGGGGTTTTCACCCCTCCACTTT. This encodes CASSSDDRGFSPLHF.